Shown below are 11 T cell receptor beta chains from a single sample sequenced in a study of cytomegalovirus exposure and HLA in healthy donors. The PCR ran on 60 Vbeta and 13 Jbeta primers. Data came from immunoSEQ multiplex PCR; TCRdb stores just in-frame clones and leaves some out. Recorded here are tens of thousands of clones; the top ten clones represent less than 0.65%. The specimen was PBMCs. These receptors were collected from a man between 45 and 60 years old in good health and CMV-seronegative.

Regarding this clone: The junction and the germline gene differ at one end; a read error may be behind it. The DNA of the CDR3 is TGCAGTGCTAATACACCCCTCCACTTT. This gives the protein CSANTPLHF. The genes are TRBV20-1 and TRBJ1-6; D is ambiguous. The CDR3 loop spans 9 amino acids. Per germline, CDR1 DFQATT and CDR2 SNEGSKA (reference sequence).

The V call is TRBV27, the J call TRBJ2-7, with 14 bases aligning to TRBD2. Germline V lookup: CDR1 MNHEY, CDR2 SMNVEV (reference sequence). The CDR3 has 17 amino acids. Unmatched junction bases numbered 10, after V lost 6 bases and J lost 3 bases. The CDR3 region has the DNA TGTGCCAGCAGGCCCGAGGGACTAGCGGGGGATCACTACGAGCAGTACTTC. This codes for CASRPEGLAGDHYEQYF.

The J gene is TRBJ2-5, the V gene TRBV6-5, with 9 positions matching TRBD2. With V trimmed by 8 bases and J by 3 bases, 4 bases remained unmatched. The CDR3 covers 13 residues. From germline, CDR1 is MNHEY and CDR2 SVGAGI. The CDR3 DNA reads as TGTGCCAGCCGGGGCGGGGGGGAAGAGACCCAGTACTTC. Translated: CASRGGGEETQYF.

The chain has TRBV7-6 and TRBJ2-7; D remains unclear. The V and J ends lost 2 bases and 2 bases respectively, with 13 bases between them. Germline assignment: CDR1 SGHVS and CDR2 FNYEAQ. The CDR3 sequence is 15 residues long. The CDR3 bases are TGTGCCAGCAGCTTAATCGAACAGCCCCCCTACGAGCAGTACTTC. Protein: CASSLIEQPPYEQYF.

V gene TRBV28 combines with J gene TRBJ2-7; a weak D match, TRBD1 (8 bases). The CDR3 runs 13 residues. V was cut by 6 bases and J by 6 bases, with 15 bases left in between. Germline CDR1 MDHEN, CDR2 SYDVKM. The CDR3 here is CASRRTGRAEQYF. Here the CDR3 DNA reads TGTGCCAGCAGACGGACAGGGAGGGCCGAGCAGTACTTC.

The gene calls are TRBV18 and TRBJ1-1, with 8 bases aligning to TRBD1. The CDR3 loop spans 15 amino acids. CDR1 KGHSH and CDR2 LQKENI come from the germline V gene. The trim removed 0 bases at V and 6 bases at J, leaving 6 bases unmatched. CDR3 sequence (DNA): TGTGCCAGCTCACCACCAAGGACAGGGAGGGCTGAAGCTTTCTTT. It yields the protein CASSPPRTGRAEAFF.

J is TRBJ2-3 and V is TRBV5-1; tentative D call: TRBD1 (6 bases). Trimming cost V 2 bases and J 0 bases, with 13 bases left between them. The CDR3 length is 16 residues. From germline, CDR1 is SGHRS and CDR2 YFSETQ. The CDR3 sequence is CASSLGGALSTDTQYF. DNA of the CDR3: TGCGCCAGCAGCTTAGGGGGAGCTTTGAGCACAGATACGCAGTATTTT.

The chain carries TRBV6-6 and TRBJ2-7; 10 bases align to TRBD2. From germline, CDR1 is MNHNY and CDR2 SVGAGI (reference sequence). The V gene end was trimmed by 7 bases and the J gene end by 6 bases; junction bases not matched to a gene: 15. The length of the CDR3 is 16 residues. Here the CDR3 reads CASTKGGSGGAREQYF. CDR3 DNA: TGTGCCAGCACTAAGGGAGGGAGCGGGGGGGCGCGCGAGCAGTACTTC.

V is TRBV6-4 and J is TRBJ2-2; D uncertain. This CDR3 contains 16 residues. Looked up from germline, CDR1 is MRHNA and CDR2 is SNTAGT. V was trimmed by 0 bases and J by 4 bases, leaving 12 bases between them. The CDR3: CASSDSGRSFTGELFF. Written as DNA, the CDR3 is TGTGCCAGCAGTGACTCGGGCAGGTCGTTCACCGGGGAGCTGTTTTTT.

About this clone itself: One end of the junction fails to match germline, which may point to a read error. This rearrangement joins TRBV7-7 to TRBJ2-7; 9 nucleotides align to TRBD2. CDR3 length: 14 residues. Looked up from germline, CDR1 is SSHAT and CDR2 is FNYEAQ (reference sequence). The CDR3 loop reads CASSPGLALYEQYF. CDR3 in DNA: TGTGCTAGCAGCCCGGGACTAGCCCTCTACGAGCAGTACTTC.

The chain employs TRBV9 and TRBJ2-4; TRBD2 might be the D (7 bases). The CDR3 is made up of 17 amino acids. Germline V gene data show CDR1 as SGDLS and CDR2 as YYNGEE. Trimming cost V 0 bases and J 1 base, with 14 bases left between them. The CDR3 spells CASSVVGGLFAKNIQYF. As DNA, the CDR3 is TGTGCCAGCAGCGTAGTCGGGGGGCTATTCGCCAAAAACATTCAGTACTTC.